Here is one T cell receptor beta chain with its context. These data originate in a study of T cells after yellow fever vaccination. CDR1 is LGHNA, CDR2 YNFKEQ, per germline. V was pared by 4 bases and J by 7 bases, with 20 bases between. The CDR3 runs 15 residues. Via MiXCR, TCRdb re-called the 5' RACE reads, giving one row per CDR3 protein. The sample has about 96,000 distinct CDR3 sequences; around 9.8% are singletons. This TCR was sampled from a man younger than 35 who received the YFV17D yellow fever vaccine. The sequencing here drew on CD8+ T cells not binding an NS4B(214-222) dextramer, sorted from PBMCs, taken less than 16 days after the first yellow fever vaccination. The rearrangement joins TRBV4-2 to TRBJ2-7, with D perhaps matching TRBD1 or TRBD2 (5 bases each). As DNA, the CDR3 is TGTGCCAGCAGCCCAATTGGGACGGCCGTGCGGGAGCAGTACTTC. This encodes CASSPIGTAVREQYF.